Below, 20 T cell receptor beta chains from the same sample are listed, as sequenced in a study of patients and donors after allogeneic stem cell transplantation. TCRdb ran MiXCR on the RT-PCR reads and lists one entry per CDR3 protein. The table records 8,000 to 10,000 distinct CDR3 sequences, more than 4.5% of them present only once. The sample taken for sequencing was blood, either unsorted or a sorted T cell fraction (not recorded which). The source of these receptors is a human donor who was either an allogeneic HSCT recipient or a stem cell or donor lymphocyte infusion donor (not recorded which). It is not recorded whose cells these are; they may come from a transplant donor.

This clonotype was recorded many times. The chain recombines TRBV6-2 or TRBV6-3 with TRBJ2-1, with D tentatively TRBD1 (6 bases). V gave up 2 bases and J gave up 0 bases, with 11 bases separating them. This CDR3 has 16 residues. Looked up from germline, CDR1 is MNHEY and CDR2 is SVGEGT. CDR3 residues: CASSYRDTSSYNEQFF. As DNA, the CDR3 is TGTGCCAGCAGTTACAGGGACACAAGCTCCTACAATGAGCAGTTCTTC.

This clonotype was counted ten times or more. The V and J genes are TRBV6-2 or TRBV6-3 and TRBJ2-1; 9 positions match TRBD1. The germline CDR1 and CDR2 sequences are MNHEY and SVGEGT. V shed 7 bases, J shed 6 bases, and the junction held 7 bases outside the gene matches. The CDR3 contains 14 residues. The CDR3 nucleotides read TGTGCCAGCAACACAGGGGGCAGTCTCAATGAGCAGTTCTTC. This codes for CASNTGGSLNEQFF.

In this sample, this clonotype turned up many times. The chain uses TRBV19 and TRBJ1-5; 8 bases are a match to TRBD1. Trimming cost V 7 bases and J 2 bases; bases outside gene matches: 4. Looked up from germline, CDR1 is LNHDA and CDR2 is SQIVND (reference sequence). The CDR3 sequence is 14 residues long. CDR3 nucleotides: TGTGCCAGTAAGGTGACAGGGGGCAATCAGCCCCAGCATTTT. It yields the protein CASKVTGGNQPQHF.

This clonotype has a count of ten or more. The genes are TRBV27 and TRBJ1-6; TRBD1 is a possible D gene (5 bases). From germline, CDR1 is MNHEY and CDR2 SMNVEV (reference sequence). V was shortened by 8 bases and J by 0 bases, with 23 bases between the two germline ends. The CDR3 runs to 19 residues. The CDR3 sequence is CASGRSGLGISSYNSPLHF. CDR3 sequence (DNA): TGTGCCAGCGGTAGATCAGGGCTCGGTATCAGCTCCTATAATTCACCCCTCCACTTT.

The rearrangement joins TRBV11-3 to TRBJ2-1; D ambiguous. The CDR3 has 12 residues. Per the germline V gene, CDR1 is SGHNT and CDR2 is YENEEA. Trimming left V 1 base short and J 9 bases short, with 7 bases between. Here the CDR3 DNA reads TGTGCCAGCAGCTTAGCATCCGGTGAGCAGTTCTTC. Encoded protein: CASSLASGEQFF.

This clonotype was counted a single time. The V gene is TRBV3-1, the J gene TRBJ2-3; perhaps TRBD1 as D (5 bases). There are 15 residues in the CDR3. The germline CDR1 and CDR2 sequences are LGHDT and YNNKEL (reference sequence). With 2 bases removed from V and 0 bases from J, the gap between germline ends came to 9 bases. Here the CDR3 DNA reads TGTGCCAGCAGCCAACAGGGAATTAGCACAGATACGCAGTATTTT. Its translation is CASSQQGISTDTQYF.

This clonotype was detected only a few times. The gene calls are TRBV4-3 and TRBJ2-3; maybe TRBD2 (5 bases). Germline V gene data show CDR1 as LGHNA and CDR2 as YSLEER. The CDR3 length is 13 residues. V lost 5 bases, J lost 6 bases, and 12 bases lay in between. CDR3 in amino acids: CASSSQSGDTQYF. CDR3 nucleotide sequence: TGCGCCAGCAGCTCTCAGTCGGGGGATACGCAGTATTTT.

Within the sample, this clonotype is medium-sized. The CDR3 here is CATSDPGTTDTQYF. The CDR3 nucleotides read TGTGCCACCAGTGATCCAGGGACCACAGATACGCAGTATTTT. The chain joins TRBV24-1 to TRBJ2-3; D tentatively reads TRBD1 or TRBD2 (5 bases each). Germline V gene sequence: CDR1 KGHDR, CDR2 SFDVKD. Between the trimmed V and J ends, which lost 3 bases and 2 bases, there was a span of 8 bases. There are 14 residues in the CDR3.

This clonotype was observed many times. The chain employs TRBV6-2 or TRBV6-3 and TRBJ1-5; D remains ambiguous. This CDR3 comprises 14 residues. CDR1 and CDR2 (germline): MNHEY, SVGEGT. Trimming took off 6 bases at V and 1 base at J, with 10 bases between the two ends. The CDR3 here is CASRPWGSNQPQHF. Here the CDR3 DNA reads TGTGCCAGCAGGCCTTGGGGAAGCAATCAGCCCCAGCATTTT.

This clonotype has ten or more counts. This rearrangement joins TRBV30 to TRBJ1-1; TRBD1 might be the D (6 bases). Trimming removed 7 bases from V and 1 base from J, with 13 bases in between. Germline V CDR1 and CDR2: GTSNPN, SVGIG (reference sequence). The CDR3 runs to 13 residues. The CDR3 sequence: CASFPTGNTEAFF. The CDR3 DNA is TGTGCCTCGTTCCCGACAGGGAACACTGAAGCTTTCTTT.

This clonotype was detected many times. Written as DNA, the CDR3 is TGCGCCAGCAGCCTTACAACCGGGACAGGGGACAATGAGCAGTTCTTC. As protein: CASSLTTGTGDNEQFF. V usage is TRBV5-1 and J usage is TRBJ2-1; 10 nucleotides align to TRBD1. Germline V gene lookup returns CDR1 SGHRS and CDR2 YFSETQ. The CDR3 loop spans 16 amino acids. V gave up 4 bases and J gave up 5 bases; unmatched junction bases: 9.

This clonotype was observed at least ten times. The chain has TRBV12-3 or TRBV12-4 and TRBJ1-1; 7 bases map to TRBD1. With 3 bases clipped from V and 1 base from J, the junction kept 2 bases outside the gene matches. CDR3 size: 14 residues. The CDR3 here is CASSFYRGNTEAFF. CDR3 DNA sequence: TGTGCCAGCAGTTTCTACAGGGGGAACACTGAAGCTTTCTTT.

There are a few counts of this clonotype. Here the CDR3 reads CASRADGAGELFF. The CDR3 bases are TGCGCCAGCAGGGCGGATGGGGCCGGGGAGCTGTTTTTT. The chain has TRBV10-2 and TRBJ2-2; D call uncertain. This CDR3 has 13 residues. Looked up from germline, CDR1 is WSHSY and CDR2 is SAAADI. The germline V and J ends were trimmed by 6 bases and 6 bases, with 11 bases remaining between them.

Only a few counts were recorded for this clonotype. V and J are TRBV7-9 and TRBJ2-5, with D perhaps matching TRBD1 or TRBD2 (6 bases each). Germline lookup yields CDR1 SEHNR and CDR2 FQNEAQ (reference sequence). V was shortened by 5 bases and J by 9 bases, with 19 bases between the two germline ends. The CDR3 contains 14 residues. CDR3 in amino acids: CASSPSWQRGAQYF. The CDR3, as DNA: TGTGCCAGCAGCCCCAGTTGGCAGAGGGGGGCCCAGTACTTC.

This clonotype was detected ten times or more. The rearrangement joins TRBV6-7 to TRBJ1-5; D gene unclear. TRBV6-7 is filed as an ORF, its function uncertain. The CDR3 length is 18 residues. The V end lost 2 bases, the J end lost 3 bases, and 20 bases lay between the germline ends. The CDR3 protein is CASSYGVKYSSDNQPQHF. CDR3 coding DNA: TGTGCCAGCAGTTACGGGGTGAAATATTCGTCTGACAATCAGCCCCAGCATTTT.

This clonotype has only a few counts. V and J are TRBV3-1 and TRBJ1-4, with 8 nucleotides matching TRBD1. The V and J ends lost 3 bases and 6 bases, in that order; junction bases with no gene match: 6. Germline V gene sequence: CDR1 LGHDT, CDR2 YNNKEL (reference sequence). This CDR3 is built from 15 residues. CDR3 DNA: TGTGCCAGCAGCCATTCGGACAGGGAAGATGAAAAACTGTTTTTT. Residues: CASSHSDREDEKLFF.

This clonotype came up many times. The V and J genes are TRBV7-9 and TRBJ2-1, with 12 bases matching TRBD2. This CDR3 spans 15 amino acids. Germline trimming cut 5 bases from V and 5 bases from J; bases unmatched to any gene: 4. Germline CDR1 SEHNR, CDR2 FQNEAQ (reference sequence). CDR3 nucleotide sequence: TGTGCCAGCAGCCCCCGGACTAGCGGGAACAATGAGCAGTTCTTC. As protein: CASSPRTSGNNEQFF. Filled out from reference TRBV7-9 and TRBJ2-1, the complete variable domain reads DTGVSQNPRHKITKRGQNVTFRCDPISEHNRLYWYRQTLGQGPEFLTYFQNEAQLEKSRLLSDRFSAERPKGSFSTLEIQRTEQGDSAMYLCASSPRTSGNNEQFFGPGTRLTVL.

On this clonotype: A much larger clone differs by one base, so this may be a read error. This chain uses TRBV18 with TRBJ1-2; D may be TRBD1 (6 bases). In germline, CDR1 is KGHSH, CDR2 LQKENI. The CDR3 sequence is 15 residues long. The CDR3 protein is CASSPTGTSNYGYSF. In DNA form, the CDR3 reads TGTGCCAGCTCACCCACAGGGACCTCTAACTATGGCTACTCCTTC.

This clonotype was detected ten times or more. The chain joins TRBV20-1 to TRBJ2-3, with a weak D call TRBD2 (5 bases). Germline CDR1 and CDR2: DFQATT and SNEGSKA (reference sequence). Trimming left V 6 bases short and J 2 bases short, with 9 bases between. The CDR3 consists of 12 residues. In nucleotides, the CDR3 is TGCAGTGCCTCGGGGTCCACAGATACGCAGTATTTT. Amino acids: CSASGSTDTQYF.

This clonotype has at least ten counts. J is TRBJ2-6 and V is TRBV5-1, with D uncertain. V lost 2 bases, J lost 0 bases, and 12 bases lay in between. Germline V gene data show CDR1 as SGHRS and CDR2 as YFSETQ. The length of the CDR3 is 17 residues. The CDR3: CASSFAPGASGANVLTF. CDR3 bases: TGCGCCAGCAGCTTTGCCCCTGGCGCCTCTGGGGCCAACGTCCTGACTTTC.